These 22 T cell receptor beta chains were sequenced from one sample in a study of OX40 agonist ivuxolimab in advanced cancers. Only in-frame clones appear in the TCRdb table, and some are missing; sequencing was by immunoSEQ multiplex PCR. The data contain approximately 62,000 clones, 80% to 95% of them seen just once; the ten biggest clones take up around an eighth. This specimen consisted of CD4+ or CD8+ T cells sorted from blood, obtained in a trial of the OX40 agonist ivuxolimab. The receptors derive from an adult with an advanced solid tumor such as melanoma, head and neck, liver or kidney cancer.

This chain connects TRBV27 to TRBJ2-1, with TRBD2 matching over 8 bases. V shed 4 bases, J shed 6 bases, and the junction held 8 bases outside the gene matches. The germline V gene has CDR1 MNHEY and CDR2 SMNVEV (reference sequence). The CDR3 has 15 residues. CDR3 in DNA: TGTGCCAGCAGTTCGACAGGACTAGCTAGCAATGAGCAGTTCTTC. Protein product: CASSSTGLASNEQFF.

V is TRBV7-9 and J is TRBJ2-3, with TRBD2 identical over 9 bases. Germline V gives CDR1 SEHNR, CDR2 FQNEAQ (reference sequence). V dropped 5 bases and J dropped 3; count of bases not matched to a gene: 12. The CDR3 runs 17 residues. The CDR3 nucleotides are TGTGCCAGCAGCCCCTACCGGGCTAGCGGGGTAACAGATACGCAGTATTTT. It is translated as CASSPYRASGVTDTQYF.

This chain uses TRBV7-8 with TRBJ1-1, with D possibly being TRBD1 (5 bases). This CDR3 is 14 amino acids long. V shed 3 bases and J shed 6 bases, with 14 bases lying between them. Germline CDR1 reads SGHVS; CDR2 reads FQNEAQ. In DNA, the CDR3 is TGTGCCAGCAGCTTCCCGAGGGTGGGGGCTGAAGCTTTCTTT. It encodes CASSFPRVGAEAFF. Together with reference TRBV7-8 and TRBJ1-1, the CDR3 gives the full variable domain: GAGVSQSPRYKVAKRGQDVALRCDPISGHVSLFWYQQALGQGPEFLTYFQNEAQLDKSGLPSDRFFAERPEGSVSTLKIQRTQQEDSAVYLCASSFPRVGAEAFFGQGTRLTVV.

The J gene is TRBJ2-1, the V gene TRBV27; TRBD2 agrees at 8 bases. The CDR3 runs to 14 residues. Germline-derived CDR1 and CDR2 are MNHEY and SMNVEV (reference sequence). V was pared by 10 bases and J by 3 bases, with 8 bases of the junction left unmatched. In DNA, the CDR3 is TGTGCCACCTCGACTAGCGCGGACTACAATGAGCAGTTCTTC. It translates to CATSTSADYNEQFF.

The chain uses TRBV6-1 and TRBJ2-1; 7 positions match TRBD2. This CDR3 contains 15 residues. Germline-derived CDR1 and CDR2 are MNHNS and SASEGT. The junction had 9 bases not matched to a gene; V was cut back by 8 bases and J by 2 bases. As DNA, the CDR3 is TGTGCCAGCGCCCGCGGGGGTCTGACCTACAATGAGCAGTTCTTC. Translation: CASARGGLTYNEQFF.

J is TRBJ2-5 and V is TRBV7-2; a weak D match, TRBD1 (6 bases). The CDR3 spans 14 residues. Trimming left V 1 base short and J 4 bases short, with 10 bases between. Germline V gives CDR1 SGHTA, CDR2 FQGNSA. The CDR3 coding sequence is TGTGCCAGCAGCTTAGGAGCCAGGGGAGAGACCCAGTACTTC. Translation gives CASSLGARGETQYF.

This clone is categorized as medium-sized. CDR3 sequence: CASSKGEGSGELFF. In nucleotides, the CDR3 is TGTGCCAGCAGTAAAGGGGAGGGCAGCGGGGAGCTGTTTTTT. This chain joins TRBV2 and TRBJ2-2, with 7 bases that match TRBD2. The V and J ends lost 5 bases and 7 bases, in that order; junction bases with no gene match: 7. The CDR3 extends over 14 amino acids. From germline, CDR1 is SNHLY and CDR2 FYNNEI.

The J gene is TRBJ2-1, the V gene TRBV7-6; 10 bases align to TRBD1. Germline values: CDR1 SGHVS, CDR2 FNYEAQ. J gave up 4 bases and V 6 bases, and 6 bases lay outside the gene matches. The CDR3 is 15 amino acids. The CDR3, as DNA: TGTGCCAGCAGTTCCGGGACAGGGGAGTACAATGAGCAGTTCTTC. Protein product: CASSSGTGEYNEQFF.

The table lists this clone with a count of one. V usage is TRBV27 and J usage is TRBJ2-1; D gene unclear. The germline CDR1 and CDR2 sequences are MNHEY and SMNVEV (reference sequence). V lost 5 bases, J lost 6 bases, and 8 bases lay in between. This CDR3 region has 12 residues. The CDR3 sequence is CASSPTLNEQFF. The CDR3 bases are TGTGCCAGCAGTCCCACCCTCAATGAGCAGTTCTTC.

The CDR3 bases are TGTGCCAGCAGCCCGATAGCGGGGGGCTACAATGAGCAGTTCTTC. Encoded protein: CASSPIAGGYNEQFF. The chain has TRBV11-3 and TRBJ2-1, with 10 nucleotides matching TRBD2. The CDR3 spans 15 residues. The germline V gene encodes CDR1 SGHNT and CDR2 YENEEA. Trimming cost V 5 bases and J 3 bases; bases outside gene matches: 4.

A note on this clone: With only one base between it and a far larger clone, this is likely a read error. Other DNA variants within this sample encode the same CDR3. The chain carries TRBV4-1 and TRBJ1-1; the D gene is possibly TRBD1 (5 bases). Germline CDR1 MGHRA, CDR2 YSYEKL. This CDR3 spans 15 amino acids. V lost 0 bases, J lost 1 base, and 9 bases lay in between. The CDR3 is CASSQEGTANTEAFF. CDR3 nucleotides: TGCGCCAGCAGCCAAGAAGGGACGGCGAACACTGAAGCTTTCTTT.

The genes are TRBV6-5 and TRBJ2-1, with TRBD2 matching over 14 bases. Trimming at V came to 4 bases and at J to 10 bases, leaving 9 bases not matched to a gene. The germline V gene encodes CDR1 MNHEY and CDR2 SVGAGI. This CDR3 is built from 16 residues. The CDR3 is CASSWTSGGPEGEQFF. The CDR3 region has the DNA TGTGCCAGCAGTTGGACTAGCGGGGGGCCCGAGGGGGAGCAGTTCTTC.

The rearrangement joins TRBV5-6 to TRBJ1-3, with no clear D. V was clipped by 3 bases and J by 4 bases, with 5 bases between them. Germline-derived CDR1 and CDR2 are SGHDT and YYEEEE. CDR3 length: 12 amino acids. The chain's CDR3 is CASSSLGNTIYF. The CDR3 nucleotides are TGTGCCAGCAGCTCGCTAGGAAACACCATATATTTT.

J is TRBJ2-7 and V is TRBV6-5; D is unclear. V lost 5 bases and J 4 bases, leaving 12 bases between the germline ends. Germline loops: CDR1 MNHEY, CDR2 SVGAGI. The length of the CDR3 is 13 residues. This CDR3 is CASSLLTGYEQYF. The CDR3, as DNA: TGTGCCAGCAGTCTACTCACGGGTTACGAGCAGTACTTC.

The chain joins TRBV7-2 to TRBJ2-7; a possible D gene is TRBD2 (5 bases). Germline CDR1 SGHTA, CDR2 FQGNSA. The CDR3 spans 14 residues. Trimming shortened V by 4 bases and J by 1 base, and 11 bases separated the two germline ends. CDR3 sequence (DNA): TGTGCCAGCAGCTCGGGGATTAGATCCTACGAGCAGTACTTC. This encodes CASSSGIRSYEQYF.

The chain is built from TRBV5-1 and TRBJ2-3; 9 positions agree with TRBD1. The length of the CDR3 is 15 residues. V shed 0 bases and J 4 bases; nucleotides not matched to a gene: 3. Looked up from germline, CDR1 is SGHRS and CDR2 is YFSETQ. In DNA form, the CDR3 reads TGCGCCAGCAGCTTGGAGGGACAGGGCCCAGATACGCAGTATTTT. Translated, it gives CASSLEGQGPDTQYF. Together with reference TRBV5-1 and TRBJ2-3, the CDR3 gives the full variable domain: KAGVTQTPRYLIKTRGQQVTLSCSPISGHRSVSWYQQTPGQGLQFLFEYFSETQRNKGNFPGRFSGRQFSNSRSEMNVSTLELGDSALYLCASSLEGQGPDTQYFGPGTRLTVL.

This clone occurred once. DNA for the CDR3: TGTGCCAGTAGTCTCTCCGGGACAGGGTACACTGAAGCTTTCTTT. Translation gives CASSLSGTGYTEAFF. V is TRBV19 and J is TRBJ1-1; 9 bases map to TRBD1. This CDR3 is built from 15 residues. CDR1 LNHDA and CDR2 SQIVND come from the germline V gene (reference sequence). The V segment lost 5 bases and the J segment 3 bases; nucleotides outside the gene matches: 7.

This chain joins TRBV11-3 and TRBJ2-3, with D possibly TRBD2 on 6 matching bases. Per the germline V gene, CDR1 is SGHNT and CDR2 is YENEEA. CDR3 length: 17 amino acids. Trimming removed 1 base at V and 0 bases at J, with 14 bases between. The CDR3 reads CASSLVRRGRSTDTQYF. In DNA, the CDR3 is TGTGCCAGCAGCTTAGTTCGGAGGGGTAGGAGCACAGATACGCAGTATTTT.

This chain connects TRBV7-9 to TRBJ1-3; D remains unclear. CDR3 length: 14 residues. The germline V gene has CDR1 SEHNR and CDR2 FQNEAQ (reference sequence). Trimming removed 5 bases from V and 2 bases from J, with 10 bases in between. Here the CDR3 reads CASSDTRTGNTIYF. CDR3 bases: TGTGCCAGCAGCGATACCCGGACTGGAAACACCATATATTTT. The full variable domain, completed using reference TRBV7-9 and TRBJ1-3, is DTGVSQNPRHKITKRGQNVTFRCDPISEHNRLYWYRQTLGQGPEFLTYFQNEAQLEKSRLLSDRFSAERPKGSFSTLEIQRTEQGDSAMYLCASSDTRTGNTIYFGEGSWLTVV.

This CDR3 is CASSDRTDSYNEQFF. As DNA, the CDR3 is TGTGCCAGCAGTGACCGGACCGATTCCTACAATGAGCAGTTCTTC. The chain is built from TRBV27 and TRBJ2-1; D unresolved. The CDR3 is 15 amino acids. Trimming left V 5 bases short and J 1 base short, with 12 bases between. CDR1 MNHEY and CDR2 SMNVEV come from the germline V gene (reference sequence).

CDR3 sequence reads: CASITGGKDTQYF. CDR3 nucleotides: TGCGCCAGCATAACGGGCGGGAAAGATACGCAGTATTTT. The chain combines TRBV23-1 with TRBJ2-3; TRBD2 is a possible D gene (6 bases). TRBV23-1 is an ORF, and what it does is uncertain. There are 13 residues in the CDR3. V was pared by 7 bases and J by 5 bases, with 13 bases between.

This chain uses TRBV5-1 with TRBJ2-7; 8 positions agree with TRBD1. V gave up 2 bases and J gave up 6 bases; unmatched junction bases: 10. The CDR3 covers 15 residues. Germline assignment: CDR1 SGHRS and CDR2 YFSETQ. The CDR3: CASSLGQGARPEQYF. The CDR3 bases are TGCGCCAGCAGCTTAGGGCAGGGGGCCCGCCCCGAGCAGTACTTC. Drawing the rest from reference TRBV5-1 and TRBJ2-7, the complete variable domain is KAGVTQTPRYLIKTRGQQVTLSCSPISGHRSVSWYQQTPGQGLQFLFEYFSETQRNKGNFPGRFSGRQFSNSRSEMNVSTLELGDSALYLCASSLGQGARPEQYFGPGTRLTVT.